This T cell receptor (beta chain) was captured in a study of OX40 agonist ivuxolimab in advanced cancers. Overall study context: Patients with hepatocellular carcinoma, melanoma, renal cell or head and neck cancer made up the dose-escalation patients. Notes on the study in general: It was not determined which antigens were specifically recognized by the peripheral T cells that had undergone clonal expansion. Average numbers of expanded clones were greater in CD8+ T cells than in CD4+.

Only a few counts were recorded for this clone. Its specificity is not known. Germline-derived CDR1 and CDR2 are SGHDT and YYEEEE. The V and J ends lost 0 bases and 2 bases respectively, with 6 bases between them. This CDR3 comprises 13 residues. Autoimmune disease history or systemic immunosuppression barred patients. Profiled with immunoSEQ multiplex PCR; TCRdb holds only in-frame clones, not every one. The sample consists of 65,000 to 100,000 clones, roughly 94% of them appearing once. The chain couples TRBV5-6 to TRBJ2-7; tentative D call: TRBD1 (5 bases). Material: CD4+ or CD8+ T cells sorted from blood, obtained in a trial of the OX40 agonist ivuxolimab. The clonotype originates from an adult with an advanced solid tumor such as melanoma, head and neck, liver or kidney cancer. The CDR3 DNA follows: TGTGCCAGCAGCTTGGCACAGGCCTACGAGCAGTACTTC. Residues: CASSLAQAYEQYF.